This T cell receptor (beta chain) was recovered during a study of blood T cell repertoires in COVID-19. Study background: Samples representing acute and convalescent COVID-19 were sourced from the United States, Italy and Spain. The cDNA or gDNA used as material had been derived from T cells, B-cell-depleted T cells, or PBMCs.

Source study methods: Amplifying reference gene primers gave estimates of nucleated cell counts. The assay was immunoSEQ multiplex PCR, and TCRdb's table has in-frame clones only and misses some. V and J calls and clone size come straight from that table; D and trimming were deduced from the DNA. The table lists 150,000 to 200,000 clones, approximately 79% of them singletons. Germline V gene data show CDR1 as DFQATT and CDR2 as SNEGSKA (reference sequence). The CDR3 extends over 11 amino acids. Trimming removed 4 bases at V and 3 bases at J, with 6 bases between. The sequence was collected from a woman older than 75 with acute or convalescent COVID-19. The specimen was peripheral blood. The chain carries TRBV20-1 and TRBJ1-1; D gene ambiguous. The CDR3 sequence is CSAKYYTEAFF. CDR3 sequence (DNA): TGCAGTGCTAAATACTACACTGAAGCTTTCTTT.